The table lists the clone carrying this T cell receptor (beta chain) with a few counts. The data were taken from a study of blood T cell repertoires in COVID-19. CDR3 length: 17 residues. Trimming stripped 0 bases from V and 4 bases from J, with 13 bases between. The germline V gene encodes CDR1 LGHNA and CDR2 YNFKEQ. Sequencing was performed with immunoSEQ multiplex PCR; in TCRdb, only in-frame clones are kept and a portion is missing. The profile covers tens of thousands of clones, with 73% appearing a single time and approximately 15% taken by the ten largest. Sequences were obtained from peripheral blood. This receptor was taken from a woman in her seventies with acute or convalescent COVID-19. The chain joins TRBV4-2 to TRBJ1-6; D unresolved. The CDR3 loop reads CASSQDAGNHYNSPLHF. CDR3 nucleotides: TGTGCCAGCAGCCAAGATGCGGGGAACCATTATAATTCACCCCTCCACTTT.